A single sample is the source of the 29 T cell receptor beta chains below, sequenced in a study of siplizumab effects on memory and regulatory T cells. Libraries were prepared by immunoSEQ multiplex PCR; TCRdb keeps only in-frame clonotypes and omits some of them. The sample includes over 85,000 clones, about 93% of them seen just once. The sequenced sample consisted of CD4+ T cells sorted from blood. All receptors derive from a human donor in good health.

The CDR3 nucleotides read TGCGCCAGCAGCCAAGTGGGTCTAGAGGTGGATACGCAGTATTTT. Amino acids: CASSQVGLEVDTQYF. This chain links TRBV4-1 with TRBJ2-3; D is ambiguous. Germline V gives CDR1 MGHRA, CDR2 YSYEKL. This CDR3 is built from 15 residues. The V end was cut by 1 base, the J end by 6 bases, with 14 bases between.

The chain carries TRBV7-9 and TRBJ1-1; the D gene is possibly TRBD1 (6 bases). V lost 3 bases to trimming and J lost 1 base, with 24 bases between them. The CDR3 covers 19 residues. Germline CDR1 reads SEHNR; CDR2 reads FQNEAQ (reference sequence). CDR3 in amino acids: CASSFNRAKGLGSNTEAFF. The CDR3 DNA follows: TGTGCCAGCAGCTTTAACAGGGCGAAGGGATTAGGGTCGAACACTGAAGCTTTCTTT.

The sample holds one count of this clone. The chain has TRBV14 and TRBJ2-5, with TRBD1 matching over 7 bases. The germline CDR1 and CDR2 sequences are SGHDN and FVKESK. V shed 1 base and J 4 bases; nucleotides not matched to a gene: 12. The CDR3 totals 17 residues. CDR3 bases: TGTGCCAGCAGCCAAGCGAGGGGGCGAGGGGGCCGAGAGACCCAGTACTTC. It translates to CASSQARGRGGRETQYF. Based on the CDR3 plus reference TRBV14 and TRBJ2-5, the full variable domain is EAGVTQFPSHSVIEKGQTVTLRCDPISGHDNLYWYRRVMGKEIKFLLHFVKESKQDESGMPNNRFLAERTGGTYSTLKVQPAELEDSGVYFCASSQARGRGGRETQYFGPGTRLLVL.

V and J are TRBV9 and TRBJ2-6; maybe TRBD1 (6 bases). CDR1 is SGDLS and CDR2 is YYNGEE in the germline V gene. V dropped 6 bases and J dropped 1 base, with 11 bases sitting between them. The CDR3 spans 15 residues. CDR3 nucleotide sequence: TGTGCCAGCACTAAAACAGGGTCTGGGGCCAACGTCCTGACTTTC. This encodes CASTKTGSGANVLTF.

The chain recombines TRBV2 with TRBJ2-7; D gene unclear. This CDR3 comprises 14 residues. V gave up 7 bases and J gave up 6 bases, with 19 bases separating them. From germline, CDR1 is SNHLY and CDR2 FYNNEI. The CDR3 bases are TGTGCCAGCAACATGTGGCAGGAAATAGGCGAGCAGTACTTC. Protein product: CASNMWQEIGEQYF.

J is TRBJ2-3 and V is TRBV18, with no clear D. Germline CDR1 and CDR2: KGHSH and LQKENI. There are 15 residues in the CDR3. Trimming cost V 4 bases and J 3 bases, with 14 bases left between them. CDR3 DNA: TGTGCCAGCTCACGTAGCCCGGACCGTACAGATACGCAGTATTTT. Translated: CASSRSPDRTDTQYF.

This clone was picked up one time. The J gene is TRBJ2-1, the V gene TRBV2, with 9 nucleotides matching TRBD2. V lost 7 bases to trimming and J lost 5 bases; unmatched junction nucleotides: 6. The CDR3 spans 14 residues. The germline gives CDR1 SNHLY, CDR2 FYNNEI. The CDR3 nucleotides are TGTGCCAGCACCCCGGGACTAGCCAACAATGAGCAGTTCTTC. Translated, it gives CASTPGLANNEQFF.

V and J are TRBV10-1 and TRBJ2-1, with 12 nucleotides matching TRBD2. J was trimmed by 5 bases and V by 3 bases; bases with no gene match: 5. The CDR3 totals 16 residues. The germline V gene has CDR1 WNHNN and CDR2 SYGVQD (reference sequence). The CDR3 region is CASSEASGRANNEQFF. The CDR3 region has the DNA TGCGCCAGCAGTGAAGCTAGCGGGAGGGCCAACAATGAGCAGTTCTTC.

The chain recombines TRBV7-3 with TRBJ2-1; D is perhaps TRBD1 or TRBD2 (5 bases each). From germline, CDR1 is SGHTA and CDR2 FQGTGA. This CDR3 has 12 residues. Trimming removed 5 bases from V and 9 bases from J, with 11 bases in between. The CDR3 loop reads CASSLVGGEQFF. DNA of the CDR3: TGTGCCAGCAGCCTAGTTGGGGGTGAGCAGTTCTTC.

The chain links TRBV28 to TRBJ1-1; TRBD1 matches 7 bases. The CDR3 sequence is 12 residues long. CDR1 is MDHEN and CDR2 is SYDVKM in the germline V gene. Losses at the gene ends were 8 bases for V and 7 bases for J; bases not matched to a gene: 7. CDR3 sequence reads: CASDQQGFEAFF. Here the CDR3 DNA reads TGTGCCAGCGATCAACAGGGGTTTGAAGCTTTCTTT.

This rearrangement joins TRBV27 to TRBJ2-7; D not resolved. The germline V and J ends were trimmed by 6 bases and 0 bases, with 12 bases remaining between them. The length of the CDR3 is 14 residues. CDR1 is MNHEY, CDR2 SMNVEV, per germline (reference sequence). The CDR3 here is CASRTSPTSYEQYF. CDR3 DNA sequence: TGTGCCAGCAGGACGTCACCCACCTCCTACGAGCAGTACTTC.

The chain couples TRBV10-3 to TRBJ1-1, with TRBD1 matching over 9 bases. With V trimmed by 6 bases and J by 4 bases, 9 bases remained unmatched. CDR1 is ENHRY and CDR2 is SYGVKD in the germline V gene. This CDR3 is built from 15 residues. The CDR3 loop is CAISPGDRESTEAFF. The CDR3 DNA is TGTGCCATCAGCCCAGGGGACAGGGAGTCCACTGAAGCTTTCTTT.

V and J are TRBV4-2 and TRBJ2-1; weak D call: TRBD2 (5 bases). Germline V gene lookup returns CDR1 LGHNA and CDR2 YNFKEQ. Trimming took 1 base from V and 2 from J, leaving 15 bases between them. CDR3 length equals 17 residues. The CDR3 DNA reads TGTGCCAGCAGCCAAGTCAACGGGGAGCCCGCCTACAATGAGCAGTTCTTC. Amino acid sequence: CASSQVNGEPAYNEQFF.

The V call is TRBV27, the J call TRBJ2-2, with D possibly TRBD2 on 6 matching bases. This CDR3 is built from 15 residues. The V end lost 1 base, the J end lost 5 bases, and 11 bases lay between the germline ends. CDR1 and CDR2 from the germline V gene are MNHEY and SMNVEV (reference sequence). This CDR3 reads CASSLYVGGTGELFF. CDR3 nucleotide sequence: TGTGCCAGCAGTTTATATGTGGGGGGTACCGGGGAGCTGTTTTTT.

V and J are TRBV25-1 and TRBJ2-7; a weak D match, TRBD1 (5 bases). Germline V lookup: CDR1 MGHDK, CDR2 SYGVNS. The CDR3 contains 15 residues. Trimming pared 5 bases from V and 6 bases from J, leaving 20 bases between. The CDR3 DNA reads TGTGCCAGCAGTTTGGCAACAGGTTTTAGGGGCGAGCAGTACTTC. It yields the protein CASSLATGFRGEQYF.

DNA for the CDR3: TGTGCCAGCAGTGAACCGGGACCCTTGGGGGAGCAGTACTTC. It translates to CASSEPGPLGEQYF. V gene TRBV25-1 combines with J gene TRBJ2-7; D is perhaps TRBD1 or TRBD2 (5 bases each). Trimming stripped 2 bases from V and 7 bases from J, with 15 bases between. There are 14 residues in the CDR3. Germline V lookup: CDR1 MGHDK, CDR2 SYGVNS.

This chain connects TRBV6-1 to TRBJ1-2, with 7 bases that match TRBD1. The V and J ends lost 5 bases and 4 bases, in that order; junction bases with no gene match: 4. In germline, CDR1 is MNHNS, CDR2 SASEGT. CDR3 length: 13 amino acids. CDR3 in DNA: TGTGCCAGCAGTCTGGGACAGCTCTATGGCTACACCTTC. It is translated as CASSLGQLYGYTF.

For this clone: One junction end does not reproduce the germline sequence, and a read error may be involved. The chain uses TRBV7-9 and TRBJ1-1; 7 bases are a match to TRBD1. Germline V CDR1 and CDR2: SEHNR, FQNEAQ (reference sequence). The CDR3 consists of 13 residues. CDR3 nucleotide sequence: TGTGCCAGCAGCTGGACAGGAGGGACTGGAGCTTTCTTT. Translating gives CASSWTGGTGAFF.

The chain links TRBV5-1 to TRBJ2-1, with D perhaps matching TRBD2 (6 bases). Germline assignment: CDR1 SGHRS and CDR2 YFSETQ. The CDR3 consists of 15 residues. With 0 bases removed from V and 7 bases from J, the gap between germline ends came to 14 bases. The CDR3 spells CASSLVSPAGNEQFF. CDR3 sequence (DNA): TGCGCCAGCAGCTTGGTTAGCCCGGCGGGGAATGAGCAGTTCTTC.

The V call is TRBV5-1, the J call TRBJ1-1; possible D gene TRBD1, 6 bases. Trimming pared 3 bases from V and 7 bases from J, leaving 13 bases between. There are 13 residues in the CDR3. CDR1 and CDR2 (germline): SGHRS, YFSETQ. The CDR3 sequence is CASSWAGTREAFF. CDR3 nucleotide sequence: TGCGCCAGCAGCTGGGCCGGGACACGTGAAGCTTTCTTT.

The V and J genes are TRBV18 and TRBJ2-7; 8 nucleotides align to TRBD1. The CDR3 runs 13 residues. CDR1 and CDR2 from the germline V gene are KGHSH and LQKENI. The V gene end was trimmed by 5 bases and the J gene end by 7 bases; junction bases not matched to a gene: 7. CDR3 sequence: CASSNQGAREQYF. The DNA of the CDR3 is TGTGCCAGCTCAAATCAGGGGGCGAGGGAGCAGTACTTC.

This clone was recorded a few times. The same CDR3 is also encoded by other DNA sequences in this sample. V usage is TRBV28 and J usage is TRBJ1-5, with D uncertain. The CDR3 covers 15 residues. V was shortened by 2 bases and J by 2 bases, with 10 bases between the two germline ends. The V gene's germline CDR1 is MDHEN and CDR2 SYDVKM. Here the CDR3 reads CASSLAGRGNQPQHF. The CDR3 bases are TGTGCCAGCAGTTTAGCTGGAAGGGGCAATCAGCCCCAGCATTTT.

The genes are TRBV27 and TRBJ2-4; the match to TRBD2 covers 13 bases. The germline V gene has CDR1 MNHEY and CDR2 SMNVEV (reference sequence). J gave up 7 bases and V 5 bases, and 14 bases lay outside the gene matches. The CDR3 consists of 18 residues. Here the CDR3 DNA reads TGTGCCAGCAGTCGTCCGTGGACTAGCGGGGGACGGGTTAACATTCAGTACTTC. Encoded protein: CASSRPWTSGGRVNIQYF.

This sequence joins TRBV5-1 and TRBJ2-5; 10 bases are shared with TRBD1. The V segment lost 3 bases and the J segment 1 base; nucleotides outside the gene matches: 3. The CDR3 covers 15 residues. The germline V gene has CDR1 SGHRS and CDR2 YFSETQ. CDR3 in DNA: TGCGCCAGCAGCTACGGGGACAGGGGCCAAGAGACCCAGTACTTC. It yields the protein CASSYGDRGQETQYF.

The rearrangement uses TRBV27 and TRBJ2-5; tentatively, D is TRBD2 (6 bases). Germline assignment: CDR1 MNHEY and CDR2 SMNVEV (reference sequence). This CDR3 has 13 amino acids. V was pared by 6 bases and J by 4 bases, with 12 bases between. Here the CDR3 DNA reads TGTGCCAGCAGGGAGGGTCTTGGAGAGACCCAGTACTTC. It encodes CASREGLGETQYF.

The J gene is TRBJ1-1, the V gene TRBV23-1; TRBD1 matches 8 bases. TRBV23-1 has ORF status, its function being uncertain. With V trimmed by 6 bases and J by 4 bases, 13 bases remained unmatched. The CDR3 has 16 residues. This CDR3 reads CASRHRDRCVCTEAFF. DNA of the CDR3: TGCGCCAGCAGACACCGGGACAGGTGCGTATGCACTGAAGCTTTCTTT.

Concerning this clone itself: Its ends do not fully match the called genes, so a read error is possible. V and J are TRBV5-1 and TRBJ2-7; TRBD1 matches at 7 bases. Germline lookup yields CDR1 SGHRS and CDR2 YFSETQ. This CDR3 has 16 residues. CDR3 nucleotides: TGCGCCAGCAGCTTGACAAACAGGGGTGGTAGCTACAAGCAGTACTTC. It is translated as CASSLTNRGGSYKQYF.

The chain is built from TRBV18 and TRBJ1-2; unclear D gene. This CDR3 comprises 13 residues. V shed 2 bases and J shed 3 bases, with 7 bases lying between them. Germline lookup yields CDR1 KGHSH and CDR2 LQKENI. As DNA, the CDR3 is TGTGCCAGCTCACCATATCAGGACTATGGCTACACCTTC. Residues: CASSPYQDYGYTF.

This chain joins TRBV6-1 and TRBJ2-1; possible D gene TRBD1, 6 bases. Germline CDR1 and CDR2: MNHNS and SASEGT. The V and J ends lost 6 bases and 7 bases respectively, with 19 bases between them. The CDR3 is made up of 15 amino acids. DNA of the CDR3: TGTGCCAGCAGCTTCAGGTCTTCTGGGACAAATGAGCAGTTCTTC. Translated: CASSFRSSGTNEQFF.